One sample yielded the 5 T cell receptor beta chains listed below, sequenced in a study of T cells after yellow fever vaccination. Via MiXCR, TCRdb re-called the 5' RACE reads, giving one row per CDR3 protein. Among some 350,000 distinct CDR3 sequences listed, approximately 9% were seen once. The sequenced sample was PBMCs, obtained on the day of the first yellow fever vaccination. All receptors come from a man between 18 and 35 years old who received the YFV17D yellow fever vaccine.

Worth noting for this clonotype: One junction end disagrees with the germline gene, perhaps due to a read error. The rearrangement uses TRBV11-2 and TRBJ2-2, with D tentatively TRBD1 or TRBD2 (6 bases each). Germline CDR1 reads SGHAT; CDR2 reads FQNNGV. CDR3 length: 17 residues. The CDR3 protein is CATSGHTPRGDTGELFF. DNA for the CDR3: TGTGCCACCAGCGGGCACACCCCCAGGGGAGACACCGGGGAGCTGTTTTTT.

The chain couples TRBV28 to TRBJ1-6, with TRBD1 matching over 7 bases. This CDR3 is 18 amino acids long. Unmatched junction bases numbered 12, after V lost 7 bases and J lost 0 bases. Germline CDR1 reads MDHEN; CDR2 reads SYDVKM. CDR3 bases: TGTGCCAGCACCTTGACAGGGCCCCGATACTCCTATAATTCACCCCTCCACTTT. As protein: CASTLTGPRYSYNSPLHF.

This clonotype was counted at least ten times. The V gene is TRBV7-9, the J gene TRBJ1-6; TRBD1 matches at 7 bases. Germline V gene sequence: CDR1 SEHNR, CDR2 FQNEAQ (reference sequence). The CDR3 loop spans 15 amino acids. V was pared by 6 bases and J by 4 bases, with 6 bases of the junction left unmatched. The CDR3 loop reads CASRSPGQYNSPLHF. The DNA for the CDR3 is TGTGCCAGCAGATCTCCGGGACAGTATAATTCACCCCTCCACTTT.

This clonotype was counted at least ten times. This chain joins TRBV5-1 and TRBJ1-1; D is perhaps TRBD1 (6 bases). V lost 4 bases to trimming and J lost 1 base, with 11 bases between them. This CDR3 has 14 residues. Germline CDR1 reads SGHRS; CDR2 reads YFSETQ. CDR3 bases: TGCGCCAGCAGCCCTAGGGGGAGGAACACTGAAGCTTTCTTT. Translated: CASSPRGRNTEAFF.

This clonotype was counted many times. The chain carries TRBV29-1 and TRBJ2-3, with D hard to call. V dropped 1 base and J dropped 4 bases, with 18 bases sitting between them. The CDR3 is 16 amino acids. The V gene's germline CDR1 is SQVTM and CDR2 ANQGSEA. The CDR3 here is CSVEGENSRTADTQYF. CDR3 nucleotides: TGCAGCGTTGAAGGAGAGAACTCCCGCACGGCAGATACGCAGTATTTT.